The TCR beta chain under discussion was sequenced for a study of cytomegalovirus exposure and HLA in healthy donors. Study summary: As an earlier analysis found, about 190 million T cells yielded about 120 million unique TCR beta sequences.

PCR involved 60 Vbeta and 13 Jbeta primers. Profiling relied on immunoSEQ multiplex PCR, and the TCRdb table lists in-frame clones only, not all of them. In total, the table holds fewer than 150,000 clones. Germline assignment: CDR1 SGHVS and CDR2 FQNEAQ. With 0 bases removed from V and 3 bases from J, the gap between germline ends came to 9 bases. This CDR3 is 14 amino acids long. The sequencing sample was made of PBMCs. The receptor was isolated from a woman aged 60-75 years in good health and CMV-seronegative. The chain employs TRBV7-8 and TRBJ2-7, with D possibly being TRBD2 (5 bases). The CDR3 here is CASSLAGDYYEQYF. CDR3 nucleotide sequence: TGTGCCAGCAGCTTAGCGGGAGATTACTACGAGCAGTACTTC.